This note documents a single TCR beta chain sequence. The same CDR3 also results from other DNA sequences found in this sample. The assay was immunoSEQ multiplex PCR, and TCRdb's table has in-frame clones only and misses some. This table has about 120,000 clones, about nine tenths appearing once. This CDR3 comprises 16 residues. Trimming at V came to 4 bases and at J to 3 bases, leaving 9 bases not matched to a gene. Germline CDR1 is SGHVS and CDR2 is FNYEAQ. The record originates from a study of T cell responses to AZD1222 COVID-19 vaccine. The specimen was peripheral blood, collected on day 0 of AZD1222 vaccination. The V call is TRBV7-6, the J call TRBJ2-3; TRBD2 aligns across 8 bases. The sequence came from an adult in good health. CDR3: CASSSPPGTRTDTQYF. CDR3 in DNA: TGTGCCAGCAGCTCCCCCCCCGGGACTAGGACAGATACGCAGTATTTT.